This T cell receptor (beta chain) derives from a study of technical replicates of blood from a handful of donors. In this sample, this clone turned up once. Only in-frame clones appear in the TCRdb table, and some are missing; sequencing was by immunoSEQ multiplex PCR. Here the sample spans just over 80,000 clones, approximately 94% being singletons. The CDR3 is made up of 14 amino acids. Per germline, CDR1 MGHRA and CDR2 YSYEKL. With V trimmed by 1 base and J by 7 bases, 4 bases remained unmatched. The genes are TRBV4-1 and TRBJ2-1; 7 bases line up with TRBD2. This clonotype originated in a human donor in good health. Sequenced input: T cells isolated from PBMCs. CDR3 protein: CASSQGGRGNEQFF. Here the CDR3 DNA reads TGCGCCAGCAGCCAAGGCGGGAGAGGGAATGAGCAGTTCTTC.